The clone carrying this T cell receptor (beta chain) showed up just once. The data belong to a study of blood T cell repertoires in COVID-19. Germline V gene lookup returns CDR1 SGHRS and CDR2 YFSETQ. The V end was cut by 4 bases, the J end by 1 base, with 11 bases between. The CDR3 loop spans 14 amino acids. TCRdb's copy holds only in-frame clones and misses some; the assay was immunoSEQ multiplex PCR. The sample lists 190,000 or so clones, about 93% occurring once. V is TRBV5-1 and J is TRBJ1-2; D call uncertain. The sequenced material came from peripheral blood. The sequence was collected from a man in his thirties or forties with COVID-19, enrolled during active disease. The CDR3 reads CASSQATVNYGYTF. The CDR3 DNA follows: TGCGCCAGCAGCCAAGCCACAGTTAACTATGGCTACACCTTC. Full variable domain (outside the CDR3, taken from reference TRBV5-1 and TRBJ1-2): KAGVTQTPRYLIKTRGQQVTLSCSPISGHRSVSWYQQTPGQGLQFLFEYFSETQRNKGNFPGRFSGRQFSNSRSEMNVSTLELGDSALYLCASSQATVNYGYTFGSGTRLTVV.